A selection of T cell receptor beta chains follows, all from one sample in a study of blood T cell repertoires in COVID-19. Libraries were prepared by immunoSEQ multiplex PCR; TCRdb keeps only in-frame clonotypes and omits some of them. The sample records some 200,000 clones, 65% to 90% being singletons. The sequencing input was peripheral blood. These receptors were obtained from a woman in her thirties or forties who had recovered from COVID-19. Both conserved end residues are trimmed from each CDR3. The D gene is left open where the match is weak.

V gene	CDR3 length	D gene	J gene	CDR3 protein
TRBV10-3	13	-	TRBJ1-5	AISETRGSNQPQH
TRBV2	13	-	TRBJ1-5	ASSVGSPRDQPQH
TRBV30	11	TRBD1	TRBJ1-1	AWSVNRGRRAF
TRBV10-1	11	-	TRBJ1-2	ASSDSTNYGYT
TRBV6-5	13	-	TRBJ1-2	ASSSNLEGSGGYT
TRBV7-9	13	-	TRBJ1-6	ASSLDRATPSPLH
TRBV11-3	13	-	TRBJ2-1	ASSFSGFPYNEQF
TRBV6-2/TRBV6-3	12	-	TRBJ1-1	ASSYSGYDTEAF
TRBV10-3	11	-	TRBJ1-2	AISEGGGNGYT
TRBV7-2	12	-	TRBJ2-1	ASSAYGVYNEQF
TRBV4-1	11	-	TRBJ2-3	ASSQGSADTQY
TRBV12-3/TRBV12-4	10	-	TRBJ1-2	ASSFSTDGYT
TRBV4-3	11	-	TRBJ2-1	ASSQDRYDEQF
TRBV19	12	TRBD1	TRBJ1-6	ASSQTGGRSPLH
TRBV28	11	-	TRBJ1-2	ASSKQEFYGYT
TRBV7-2	15	-	TRBJ1-1	ASSLESSWSATLKAF
TRBV18	13	-	TRBJ2-1	ASSPLAGEYNEQF
TRBV18	10	-	TRBJ2-5	ASSQPSGTQY
TRBV28	12	TRBD1	TRBJ1-5	ASRGTGGSQPQH
TRBV29-1	13	TRBD2	TRBJ2-1	SVVTTSGGINEQF
TRBV3-1/TRBV3-2	11	-	TRBJ2-7	ASSQARGHEQY
TRBV7-3	12	-	TRBJ2-3	ASSLTRDTDTQY